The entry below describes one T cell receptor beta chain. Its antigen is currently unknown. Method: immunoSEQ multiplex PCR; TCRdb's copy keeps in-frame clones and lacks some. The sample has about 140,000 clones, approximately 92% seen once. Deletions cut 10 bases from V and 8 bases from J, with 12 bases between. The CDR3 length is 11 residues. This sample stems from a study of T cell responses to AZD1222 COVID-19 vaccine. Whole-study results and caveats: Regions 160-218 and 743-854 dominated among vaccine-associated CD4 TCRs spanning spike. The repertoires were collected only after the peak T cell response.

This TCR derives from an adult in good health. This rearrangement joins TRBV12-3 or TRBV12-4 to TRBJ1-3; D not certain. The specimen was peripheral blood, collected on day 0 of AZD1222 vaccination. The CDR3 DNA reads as TGTGCCACCAGCTTGTTGGACACCATATATTTT. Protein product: CATSLLDTIYF.